These T cell receptor beta chains were read from a single sample in a study of Ad26.COV2.S vaccination and SARS-CoV-2 variants. Produced via immunoSEQ multiplex PCR; TCRdb's table is partial and in-frame only. The sample lists about 480,000 clones, 87% occurring once. The sequencing here drew on peripheral blood, taken in a trial of Ad26.COV2.S vaccine versus placebo. The receptors come from a person aged 18-65 years who received the Ad26.COV2.S COVID-19 vaccine or a placebo. Both conserved end residues are part of each CDR3. The D gene is left open where the match is weak. Where a row states a size, it is once, few, many or the class of an expanded clone; other rows omit it.

. | TRBJ1-1 | TRBV6-5 | TRBD1 | CASRKGQLNTEAFF | TGTGCCAGCAGGAAGGGACAGTTGAACACTGAAGCTTTCTTT
. | TRBJ1-5 | TRBV6-2/TRBV6-3 | TRBD1 | CASSDRDRGYQPQHF | TGTGCCAGCAGTGACCGGGACAGAGGTTATCAGCCCCAGCATTTT
. | TRBJ1-2 | TRBV9 | TRBD1 | CASSWGQGSGYTF | TGTGCCAGCAGCTGGGGACAGGGGAGCGGCTACACCTTC
few | TRBJ1-4 | TRBV4-2 | . | CASSIRAGWNEKLFF | TGTGCCAGCAGCATCAGGGCCGGGTGGAATGAAAAACTGTTTTTT
. | TRBJ2-6 | TRBV5-4 | . | CASSLPRGASGANVLTF | TGTGCCAGCAGCTTGCCTCGGGGGGCGTCTGGGGCCAACGTCCTGACTTTC
once | TRBJ2-2 | TRBV5-4 | . | CASSLTGFAGPNTGELFF | TGTGCCAGCAGCTTGACAGGGTTTGCGGGCCCGAACACCGGGGAGCTGTTTTTT
. | TRBJ1-2 | TRBV5-4 | . | CASSLGYRIYGYTF | TGTGCCAGCAGCTTGGGATACCGAATCTATGGCTACACCTTC
once | TRBJ2-1 | TRBV5-4 | TRBD2 | CASSPVLAEPSYNEQFF | TGTGCCAGCAGCCCGGTCCTAGCGGAACCCTCCTACAATGAGCAGTTCTTC
. | TRBJ2-7 | TRBV28 | . | CASSLGQGKPYEQYF | TGTGCCAGCAGTTTAGGGCAGGGTAAGCCCTACGAGCAGTACTTC
. | TRBJ1-6 | TRBV5-1 | . | CASSLGGLSPLHF | TGCGCCAGCAGCTTGGGAGGGTTATCACCCCTCCACTTT
. | TRBJ2-1 | TRBV6-5 | . | CASSSTDRRHNEQFF | TGTGCCAGCAGTTCGACTGACAGGCGCCACAATGAGCAGTTCTTC
. | TRBJ2-7 | TRBV29-1 | TRBD1 | CSVRTGKTYEQYF | TGCAGCGTTCGGACAGGGAAAACCTACGAGCAGTACTTC
. | TRBJ2-2 | TRBV5-4 | . | CASSLVSPGELFF | TGTGCCAGCAGCTTGGTTTCACCCGGGGAGCTGTTTTTT
. | TRBJ1-3 | TRBV10-3 | . | CAGKGSGNTIYF | TGTGCCGGAAAGGGGTCTGGAAACACCATATATTTT
. | TRBJ2-7 | TRBV28 | . | CASRQTGTASYEQYF | TGTGCCAGCAGGCAAACCGGGACGGCCTCCTACGAGCAGTACTTC
. | TRBJ1-2 | TRBV20-1 | . | CSAEPLAGYTF | TGCAGTGCAGAACCATTGGCTGGCTACACCTTC
few | TRBJ1-5 | TRBV12-2 | . | CASRRLQGRAFGQPQHF | TGTGCAAGTCGCCGGTTACAGGGAAGGGCCTTCGGTCAGCCCCAGCATTTT
once | TRBJ2-7 | TRBV5-1 | . | CASSLEGGPNYEQYF | TGCGCCAGCAGCTTGGAGGGCGGTCCGAACTACGAGCAGTACTTC
. | TRBJ2-3 | TRBV5-6 | . | CASSPIVGVRTDTQYF | TGTGCCAGCAGCCCGATCGTCGGGGTTAGAACAGATACGCAGTATTTT
. | TRBJ2-1 | TRBV11-3 | TRBD1 | CASSQGQYNEQFF | TGTGCCAGCAGCCAGGGACAGTACAATGAGCAGTTCTTC
. | TRBJ2-5 | TRBV4-1 | . | CASSQVGVGETQYF | TGCGCCAGCAGCCAAGTAGGGGTTGGAGAGACCCAGTACTTC
. | TRBJ2-1 | TRBV4-3 | TRBD2 | CASSPASGRALYNEQFF | TGCGCCAGCAGCCCCGCTAGCGGGAGGGCCCTGTATAATGAGCAGTTCTTC
. | TRBJ2-2 | TRBV6-5 | . | CASSQFTGELFF | TGTGCCAGCAGTCAATTTACCGGGGAGCTGTTTTTT
few | TRBJ1-3 | TRBV19 | . | CASSIGTLRLSGNTIYF | TGTGCCAGTAGTATCGGCACACTACGCCTCTCTGGAAACACCATATATTTT
. | TRBJ1-2 | TRBV25-1 | . | CASSGGYGYTF | TGTGCCAGCAGTGGGGGCTATGGCTACACCTTC
. | TRBJ2-7 | TRBV7-8 | TRBD1 | CASSPQDRAHEQYF | TGTGCCAGCAGCCCACAAGACAGGGCCCACGAGCAGTACTTC
. | TRBJ2-7 | TRBV30 | . | CAWGKIGTRLPYEQYF | TGTGCCTGGGGAAAAATCGGGACACGACTACCCTACGAGCAGTACTTC
. | TRBJ2-6 | TRBV29-1 | . | CSVGSGAANVLTF | TGCAGCGTTGGGTCCGGGGCGGCCAACGTCCTGACTTTC
. | TRBJ2-1 | TRBV4-1 | TRBD2 | CASSQDPSGGTYNEQFF | TGCGCCAGCAGCCAAGATCCAAGCGGGGGAACCTACAATGAGCAGTTCTTC
. | TRBJ1-2 | TRBV29-1 | . | CSATGYYGYTF | TGCAGCGCTACAGGGTACTATGGCTACACCTTC
. | TRBJ1-2 | TRBV7-2 | . | CASSSTSGMMRGYTF | TGTGCCAGCAGCTCTACCTCAGGGATGATGAGGGGCTACACCTTC
. | TRBJ2-2 | TRBV30 | . | CAGKGGANTGELFF | TGTGCCGGCAAGGGGGGGGCGAACACCGGGGAGCTGTTTTTT
. | TRBJ2-2 | TRBV11-3 | TRBD2 | CASSRQLAGGTGELFF | TGTGCCAGCAGCCGACAACTAGCGGGAGGGACCGGGGAGCTGTTTTTT